A single T cell receptor beta chain is shown here with its context. These data are taken from a study of blood T cell repertoires in COVID-19. Deletions cut 0 bases from V and 7 bases from J, with 12 bases between. Germline assignment: CDR1 GTSNPN and CDR2 SVGIG (reference sequence). The CDR3 extends over 13 amino acids. The table came from immunoSEQ multiplex PCR; TCRdb's copy has only in-frame clones and leaves some out. The data contain around 160,000 clones, more than 65% of them singletons. The source material was PBMCs or T cells enriched from blood (not recorded which). The receptor comes from a man in his fifties or sixties who had recovered from COVID-19. The rearrangement uses TRBV30 and TRBJ1-2; a possible D gene is TRBD1 (5 bases). The DNA for the CDR3 is TGTGCCTGGAGTGTCGAATGGGGGGGTGGCTACACCTTC. It yields the protein CAWSVEWGGGYTF.